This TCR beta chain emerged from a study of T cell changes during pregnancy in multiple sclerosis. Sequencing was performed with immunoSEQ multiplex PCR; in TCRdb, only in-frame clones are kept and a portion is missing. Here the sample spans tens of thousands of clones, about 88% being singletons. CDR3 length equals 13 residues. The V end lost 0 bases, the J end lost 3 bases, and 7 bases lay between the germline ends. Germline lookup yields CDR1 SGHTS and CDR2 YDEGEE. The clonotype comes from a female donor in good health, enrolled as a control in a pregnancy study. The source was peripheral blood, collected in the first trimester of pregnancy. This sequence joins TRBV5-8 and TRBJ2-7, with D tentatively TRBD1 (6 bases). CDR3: CASSLEGVYEQYF. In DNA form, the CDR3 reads TGTGCCAGCAGCTTGGAGGGGGTCTACGAGCAGTACTTC.